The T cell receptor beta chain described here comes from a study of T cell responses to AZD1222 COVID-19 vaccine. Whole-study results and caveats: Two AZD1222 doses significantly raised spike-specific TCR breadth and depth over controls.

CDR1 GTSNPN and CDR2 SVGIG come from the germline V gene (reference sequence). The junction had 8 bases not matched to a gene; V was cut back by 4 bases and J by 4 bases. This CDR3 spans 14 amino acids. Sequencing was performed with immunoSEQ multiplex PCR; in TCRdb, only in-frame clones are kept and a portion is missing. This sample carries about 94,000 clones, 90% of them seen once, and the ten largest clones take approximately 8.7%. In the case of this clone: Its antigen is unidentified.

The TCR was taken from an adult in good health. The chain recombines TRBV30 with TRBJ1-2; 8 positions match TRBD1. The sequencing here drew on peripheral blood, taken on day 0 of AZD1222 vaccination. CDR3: CAWTRQGPSYGYTF. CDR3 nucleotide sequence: TGTGCCTGGACGCGACAGGGGCCCAGCTATGGCTACACCTTC.